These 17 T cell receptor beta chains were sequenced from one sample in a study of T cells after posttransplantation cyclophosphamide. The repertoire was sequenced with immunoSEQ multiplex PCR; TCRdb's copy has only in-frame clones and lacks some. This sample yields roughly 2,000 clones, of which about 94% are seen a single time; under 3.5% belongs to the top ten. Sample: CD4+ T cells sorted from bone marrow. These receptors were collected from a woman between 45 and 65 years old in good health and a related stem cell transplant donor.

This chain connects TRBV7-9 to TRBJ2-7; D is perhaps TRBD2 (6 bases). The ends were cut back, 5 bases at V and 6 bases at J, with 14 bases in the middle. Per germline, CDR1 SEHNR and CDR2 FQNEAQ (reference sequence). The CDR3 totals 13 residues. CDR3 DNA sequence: TGTGCCAGCAGCAGACTAGAGCAAGGCGAGCAGTACTTC. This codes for CASSRLEQGEQYF.

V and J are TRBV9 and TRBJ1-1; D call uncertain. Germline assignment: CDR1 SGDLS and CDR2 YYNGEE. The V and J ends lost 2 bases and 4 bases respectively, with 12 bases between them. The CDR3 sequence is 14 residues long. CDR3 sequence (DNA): TGTGCCAGCAGCGTCAGCCAATCTAGCACTGAAGCTTTCTTT. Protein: CASSVSQSSTEAFF.

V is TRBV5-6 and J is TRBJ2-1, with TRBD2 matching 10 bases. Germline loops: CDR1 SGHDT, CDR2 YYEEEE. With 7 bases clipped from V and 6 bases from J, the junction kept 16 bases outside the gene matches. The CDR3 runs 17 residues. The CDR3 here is CASGSGGATFFINEQFF. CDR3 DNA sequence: TGTGCCAGCGGGAGCGGGGGGGCAACGTTTTTTATCAATGAGCAGTTCTTC.

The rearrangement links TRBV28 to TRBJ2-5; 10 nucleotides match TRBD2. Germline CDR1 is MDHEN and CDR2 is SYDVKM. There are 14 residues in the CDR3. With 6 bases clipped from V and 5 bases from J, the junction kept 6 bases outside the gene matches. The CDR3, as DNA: TGTGCCAGCAGACCGAGCGGGAGGGTGGAGACCCAGTACTTC. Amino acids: CASRPSGRVETQYF.

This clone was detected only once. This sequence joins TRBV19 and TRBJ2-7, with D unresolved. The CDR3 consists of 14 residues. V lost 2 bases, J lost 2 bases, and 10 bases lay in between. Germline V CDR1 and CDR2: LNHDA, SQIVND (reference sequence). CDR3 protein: CASSISTNTYEQYF. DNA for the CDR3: TGTGCCAGTAGTATATCGACAAATACCTACGAGCAGTACTTC.

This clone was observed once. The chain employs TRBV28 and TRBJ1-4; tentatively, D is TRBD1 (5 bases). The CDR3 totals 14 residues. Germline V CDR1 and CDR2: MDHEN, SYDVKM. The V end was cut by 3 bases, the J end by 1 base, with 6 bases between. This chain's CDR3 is CASSFRVTNEKLFF. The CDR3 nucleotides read TGTGCCAGCAGTTTCAGGGTAACTAATGAAAAACTGTTTTTT.

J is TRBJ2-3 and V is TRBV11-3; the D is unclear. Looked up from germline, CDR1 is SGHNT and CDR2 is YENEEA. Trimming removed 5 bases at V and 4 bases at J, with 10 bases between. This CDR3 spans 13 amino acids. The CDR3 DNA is TGTGCCAGCAGCCCCTACCCCGCAGATACGCAGTATTTT. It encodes CASSPYPADTQYF.

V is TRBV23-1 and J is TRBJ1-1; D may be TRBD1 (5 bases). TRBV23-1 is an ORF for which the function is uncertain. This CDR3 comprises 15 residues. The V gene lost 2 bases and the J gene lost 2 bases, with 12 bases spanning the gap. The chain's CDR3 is CASSQDRQINTEAFF. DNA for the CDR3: TGCGCCAGCAGTCAAGACCGACAGATAAACACTGAAGCTTTCTTT.

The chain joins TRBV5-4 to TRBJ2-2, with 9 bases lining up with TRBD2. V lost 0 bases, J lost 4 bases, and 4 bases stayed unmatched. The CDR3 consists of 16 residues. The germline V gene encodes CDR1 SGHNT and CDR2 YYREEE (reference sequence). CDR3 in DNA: TGTGCCAGCAGCTTGGCCGGACTAGCGCCCACCGGGGAGCTGTTTTTT. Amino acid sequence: CASSLAGLAPTGELFF.

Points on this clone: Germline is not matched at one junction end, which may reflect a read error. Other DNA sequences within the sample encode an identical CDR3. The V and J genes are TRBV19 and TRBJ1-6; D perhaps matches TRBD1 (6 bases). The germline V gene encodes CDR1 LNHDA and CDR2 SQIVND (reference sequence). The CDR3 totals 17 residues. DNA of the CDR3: TGTGCCAGTAGTATCCTTACGTCCCAGGGGAATAATTCCCCCCTCCACTTT. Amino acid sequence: CASSILTSQGNNSPLHF.

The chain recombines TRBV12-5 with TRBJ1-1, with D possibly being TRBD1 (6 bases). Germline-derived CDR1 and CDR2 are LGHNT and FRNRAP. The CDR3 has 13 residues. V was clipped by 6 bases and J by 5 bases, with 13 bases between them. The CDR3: CASGSITGTEAFF. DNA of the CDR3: TGTGCTAGTGGGTCTATAACAGGGACTGAAGCTTTCTTT.

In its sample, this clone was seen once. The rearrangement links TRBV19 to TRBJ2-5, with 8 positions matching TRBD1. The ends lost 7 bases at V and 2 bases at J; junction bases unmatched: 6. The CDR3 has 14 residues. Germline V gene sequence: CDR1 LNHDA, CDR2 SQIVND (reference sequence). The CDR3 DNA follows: TGTGCCAGTAACAACAGGGGGTTACAAGAGACCCAGTACTTC. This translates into CASNNRGLQETQYF.

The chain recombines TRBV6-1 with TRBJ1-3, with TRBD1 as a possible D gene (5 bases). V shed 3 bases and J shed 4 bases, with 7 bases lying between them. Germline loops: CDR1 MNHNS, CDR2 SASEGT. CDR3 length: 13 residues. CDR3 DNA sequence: TGTGCCAGCAGTGACCGACAGGGAAACACCATATATTTT. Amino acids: CASSDRQGNTIYF.

The CDR3 nucleotides are TGTGCCAGCACCGGAGGGGGGGAGTATGGCTACACCTTC. This sequence encodes CASTGGGEYGYTF. The chain recombines TRBV5-4 with TRBJ1-2; possibly TRBD1 for D (6 bases). This CDR3 region has 13 residues. Germline V CDR1 and CDR2: SGHNT, YYREEE (reference sequence). V lost 6 bases and J lost 5, with 14 bases in between.

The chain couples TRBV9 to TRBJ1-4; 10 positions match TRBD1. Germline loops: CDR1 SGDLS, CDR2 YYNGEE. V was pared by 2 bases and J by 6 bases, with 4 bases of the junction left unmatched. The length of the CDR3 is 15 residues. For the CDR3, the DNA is TGTGCCAGCAGCGTTACCGGGACAGGGGATGAAAAACTGTTTTTT. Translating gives CASSVTGTGDEKLFF.

CDR3 DNA: TGTGCCAGCAGTAAGGGACAGGGAGGAGATACGCAGTATTTT. Its protein is CASSKGQGGDTQYF. This chain uses TRBV6-6 with TRBJ2-3; TRBD1 aligns across 9 bases. The germline gives CDR1 MNHNY, CDR2 SVGAGI (reference sequence). Trimming at V came to 5 bases and at J to 5 bases, leaving 5 bases not matched to a gene. The CDR3 has 14 residues.

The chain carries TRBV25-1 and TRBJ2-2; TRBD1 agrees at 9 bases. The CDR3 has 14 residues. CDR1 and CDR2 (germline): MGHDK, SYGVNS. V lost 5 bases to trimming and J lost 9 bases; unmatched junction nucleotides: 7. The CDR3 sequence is CASSQTGGLWELFF. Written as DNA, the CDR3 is TGTGCCAGCAGTCAAACAGGGGGCCTCTGGGAGCTGTTTTTT.